Listed here is a single TCR beta chain. Its antigen remains unknown. A junction end diverges from the germline sequence, so it may reflect a read error. Profiling of TCR beta VDJ combinations and CDR3 sequences used genomic DNA as template. TCRdb passed the reads through MiXCR, listing each CDR3 protein once. The table has roughly 80,000 distinct CDR3 sequences, over 35% seen once. CDR1 and CDR2 (germline): SGHRS, YFSETQ. This CDR3 is built from 16 residues. This sample was taken from a study of CD8+CD57+ T cells in acquired aplastic anemia. On the study more broadly: The study obtained an average of roughly 2.9 ug of DNA from sorted CD4+ and CD8+ cells. Approximately 11 million reads, on average, were obtained for CD4+ cells from healthy donors.

Findings and caveats of the study: Patients and controls shared 25 to 35 CD8+ CDR3 sequences, which appeared highly expressed in patients and within their immunodominant clones. Simpson's diversity of CD8+ cells was not significantly different in patients compared with controls.

The receptor was isolated from a human donor in good health, serving as a control. The V gene is TRBV5-1, the J gene TRBJ2-5, with D maybe TRBD2 (6 bases). Specimen: sorted CD4+, CD8+, or CD8+CD57+ T cells (not recorded which) from PBMCs. The CDR3 reads CASSLRLVGIKETQYF. The CDR3 DNA reads as TGTGCCAGCAGCCTGAGACTAGTGGGCATCAAAGAGACCCAGTACTTC.